The clone carrying this T cell receptor beta chain has only one observation. The PCR used 60 Vbeta and 13 Jbeta primers. Generated by immunoSEQ multiplex PCR, the TCRdb table keeps only in-frame clones and is missing some. The sample has 100,000 to 150,000 clones, about three quarters seen once. This entry is derived from a study of cytomegalovirus exposure and HLA in healthy donors. The CDR3 covers 14 residues. Germline V lookup: CDR1 MDHEN, CDR2 SYDVKM. Deletions cut 5 bases from V and 9 bases from J, with 20 bases between. The chain has TRBV28 and TRBJ2-7; tentatively, D is TRBD2 (5 bases). This receptor was obtained from a man aged 25 to 40 in good health and CMV-seronegative. The sample was PBMCs. The CDR3 bases are TGTGCCAGCAGTCAGCCGGGGTTCTTCTCGGGGCAGTACTTC. Translation gives CASSQPGFFSGQYF.